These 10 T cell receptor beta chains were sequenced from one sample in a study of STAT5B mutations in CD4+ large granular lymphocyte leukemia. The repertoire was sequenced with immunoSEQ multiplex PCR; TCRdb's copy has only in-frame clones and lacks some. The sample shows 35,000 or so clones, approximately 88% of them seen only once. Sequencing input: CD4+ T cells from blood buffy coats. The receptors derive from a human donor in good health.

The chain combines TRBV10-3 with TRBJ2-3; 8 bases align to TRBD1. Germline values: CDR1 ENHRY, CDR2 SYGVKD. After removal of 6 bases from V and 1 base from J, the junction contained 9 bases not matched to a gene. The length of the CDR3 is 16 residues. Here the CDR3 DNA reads TGTGCCATCAGGGACTGGACAGGGCGCGGCACAGATACGCAGTATTTT. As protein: CAIRDWTGRGTDTQYF.

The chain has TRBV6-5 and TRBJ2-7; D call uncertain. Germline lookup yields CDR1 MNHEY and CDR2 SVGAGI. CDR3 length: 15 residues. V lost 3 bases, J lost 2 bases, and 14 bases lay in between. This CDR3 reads CASSYEDLPPYEQYF. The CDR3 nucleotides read TGTGCCAGCAGTTATGAGGATCTCCCTCCCTACGAGCAGTACTTC.

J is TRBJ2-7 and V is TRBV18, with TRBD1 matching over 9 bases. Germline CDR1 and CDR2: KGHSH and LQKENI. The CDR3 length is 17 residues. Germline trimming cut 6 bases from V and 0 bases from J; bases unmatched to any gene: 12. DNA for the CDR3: TGTGCCAGCTCCCAAGGGTGGGACAGGGAGGACTCCTACGAGCAGTACTTC. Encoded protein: CASSQGWDREDSYEQYF.

The CDR3 sequence: CASSFSGTGAYEQYF. In nucleotides, the CDR3 is TGTGCCAGCAGCTTTTCGGGGACAGGAGCCTACGAGCAGTACTTC. This rearrangement joins TRBV7-3 to TRBJ2-7; 8 positions agree with TRBD1. J lost 2 bases, V lost 3 bases, and 6 bases had no gene match. CDR1 and CDR2 from the germline V gene are SGHTA and FQGTGA. CDR3 length equals 15 residues.

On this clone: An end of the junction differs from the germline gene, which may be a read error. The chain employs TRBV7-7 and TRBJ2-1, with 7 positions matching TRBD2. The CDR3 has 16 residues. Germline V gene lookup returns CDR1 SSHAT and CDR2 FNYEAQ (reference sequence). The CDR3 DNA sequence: TGTGCTAGCAGCTTAGGGTCGGGGACGACGGGGGGTGAGCAGTTCTTC. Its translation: CASSLGSGTTGGEQFF.

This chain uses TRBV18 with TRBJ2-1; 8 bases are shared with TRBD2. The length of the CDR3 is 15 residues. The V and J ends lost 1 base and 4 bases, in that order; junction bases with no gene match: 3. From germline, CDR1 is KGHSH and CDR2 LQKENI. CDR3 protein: CASSPRTGGYNEQFF. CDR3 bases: TGTGCCAGCTCACCACGAACGGGGGGGTACAATGAGCAGTTCTTC.

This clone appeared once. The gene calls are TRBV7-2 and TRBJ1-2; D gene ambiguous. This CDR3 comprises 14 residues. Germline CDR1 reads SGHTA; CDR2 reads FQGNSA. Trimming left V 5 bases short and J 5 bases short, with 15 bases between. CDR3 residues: CASSVDPYIYGYTF. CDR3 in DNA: TGTGCCAGCAGCGTAGACCCCTATATATATGGCTACACCTTC.

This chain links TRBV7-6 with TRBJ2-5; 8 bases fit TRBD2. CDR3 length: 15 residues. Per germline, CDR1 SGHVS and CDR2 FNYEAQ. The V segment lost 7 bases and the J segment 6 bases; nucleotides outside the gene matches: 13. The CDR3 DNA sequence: TGTGCCAGCACTAAAGCGGGGGCGGGCATTCAGACCCAGTACTTC. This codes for CASTKAGAGIQTQYF.

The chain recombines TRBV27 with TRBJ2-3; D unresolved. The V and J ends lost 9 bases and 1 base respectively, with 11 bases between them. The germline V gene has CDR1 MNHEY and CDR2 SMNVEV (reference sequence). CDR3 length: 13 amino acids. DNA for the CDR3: TGTGCCAGTTCTCCCCAAGGCACAGATACGCAGTATTTT. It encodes CASSPQGTDTQYF.

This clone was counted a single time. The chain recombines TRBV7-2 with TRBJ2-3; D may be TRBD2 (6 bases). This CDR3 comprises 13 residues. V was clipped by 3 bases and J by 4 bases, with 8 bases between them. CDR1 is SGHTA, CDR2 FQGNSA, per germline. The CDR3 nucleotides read TGTGCCAGCAGCTTCACTAGCTCAGATACGCAGTATTTT. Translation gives CASSFTSSDTQYF.